The text below deals with one T cell receptor beta chain. Its target is not known. The CDR3 runs 14 residues. Germline V gene sequence: CDR1 WNHNN, CDR2 SYGVQD (reference sequence). Germline trimming cut 3 bases from V and 2 bases from J; bases unmatched to any gene: 2. This record belongs to a study of CD8 T cells in ankylosing spondylitis. Study findings and constraints: Reports of some motif variants in reactive arthritis synovial fluid and blood predate this one. Roughly eight highly homologous variants made up a TCR beta motif that seemed to typify ankylosing spondylitis blood. Within matched ankylosing spondylitis synovial fluid, disease-linked clones were reportedly significantly enriched. Researchers report that disease-linked clones proved CD8+ and relatively rare in peripheral blood.

Preparation of TCR beta libraries was done by quantitative 5'-RACE with molecular barcodes. Each CDR3 protein is one row after TCRdb ran MiXCR on the 5' RACE reads. The sample shows a few hundred thousand distinct CDR3 sequences, about 13% of them seen only once. What was sequenced was blood, either unsorted or a sorted T cell fraction (not recorded which). V gene TRBV10-1 combines with J gene TRBJ2-3; 7 nucleotides match TRBD1. The receptor's source is a male donor with ankylosing spondylitis. CDR3 in amino acids: CASSEGTVTDTQYF. As DNA, the CDR3 is TGCGCCAGCAGTGAAGGGACAGTCACAGATACGCAGTATTTT.